This is a list of T cell receptor beta chains from one sample in a study of shared clonotypes between healthy human individuals. The table came from immunoSEQ multiplex PCR; TCRdb's copy has only in-frame clones and leaves some out. The data contain more than 2 million clones, 90% to 97% of them seen just once; the ten biggest clones take up around 0.13%. Sequenced: naive CD4+ T cells sorted from blood. These receptors all stem from a young man in good health. Both conserved end residues are part of each CDR3. Each record gives: V gene, D gene, clone size, J gene, CDR3 protein, CDR3 DNA. D genes are given only for firm matches. Clone size appears in some rows only: once, few, many, or a class for an expanded clone.

TRBV5-6,.,.,TRBJ1-1,CASSSGAGNTEAFF,TGTGCCAGCAGCTCAGGGGCGGGGAACACTGAAGCTTTCTTT
TRBV7-2,TRBD2,.,TRBJ2-7,CASGKGTSGSYEQYF,TGTGCCAGCGGGAAAGGGACTAGCGGCTCCTACGAGCAGTACTTC
TRBV2,TRBD1,.,TRBJ1-6,CASRGTGIPLHF,TGTGCCAGCAGGGGGACAGGGATACCCCTCCACTTT
TRBV10-3,TRBD1,.,TRBJ1-6,CAISSGGNSPLHF,TGTGCCATCAGTTCAGGGGGGAATTCACCCCTCCACTTT
TRBV28,.,.,TRBJ2-1,CASSLRVFEQFF,TGTGCCAGCAGTCTCCGGGTCTTTGAGCAGTTCTTC
TRBV6-5,.,.,TRBJ1-1,CASSYSAGFSEAFF,TGTGCCAGCAGTTACTCGGCCGGCTTTTCTGAAGCTTTCTTT
TRBV19,.,.,TRBJ2-5,CASSPRGAGVQETQYF,TGTGCCAGTAGTCCCCGGGGGGCAGGGGTTCAAGAGACCCAGTACTTC
TRBV5-5,TRBD1,.,TRBJ2-7,CASSTLTGAYEQYF,TGTGCCAGCAGCACTTTGACAGGGGCCTACGAGCAGTACTTC
TRBV10-3,.,.,TRBJ1-6,CAISEVGSPLHF,TGTGCCATCAGTGAAGTAGGTTCACCCCTCCACTTT
TRBV11-2,TRBD1,.,TRBJ2-7,CASSSWPGQNRDEQYF,TGTGCCAGCAGCTCCTGGCCGGGACAGAACAGAGATGAGCAGTACTTC
TRBV5-6,TRBD2,.,TRBJ2-1,CASSTGLAGYNEQFF,TGTGCCAGCAGCACGGGACTAGCGGGGTACAATGAGCAGTTCTTC
TRBV6-1,.,.,TRBJ2-1,CASSVSGAYNAEQFF,TGTGCCAGCAGTGTCTCGGGGGCTTACAATGCGGAGCAGTTCTTC
TRBV7-2,TRBD2,.,TRBJ2-1,CASSFSGGAINEQFF,TGTGCCAGCAGCTTTAGCGGGGGGGCCATCAATGAGCAGTTCTTC
TRBV7-8,.,.,TRBJ2-7,CASSLQPDLGGLTSSYEQYF,TGTGCCAGCAGCCTCCAACCAGACTTGGGGGGGCTTACGTCTTCGTACGAGCAGTACTTC
TRBV9,.,.,TRBJ2-1,CASSVEQYNEQFF,TGTGCCAGCAGCGTCGAACAATACAATGAGCAGTTCTTC
TRBV30,.,.,TRBJ2-2,CAWKATGSNTGELFF,TGTGCCTGGAAGGCGACAGGCTCGAACACCGGGGAGCTGTTTTTT
TRBV4-1,.,.,TRBJ2-7,CASSQDEGRGTYEQYF,TGCGCCAGCAGCCAAGATGAGGGTCGGGGAACCTACGAGCAGTACTTC
TRBV7-9,TRBD1,.,TRBJ2-1,CASIAGTGGNEQFF,TGTGCCAGCATCGCCGGGACAGGTGGGAATGAGCAGTTCTTC
TRBV6-1,.,.,TRBJ2-7,CATRTQGFYEQYF,TGTGCCACCCGGACCCAAGGTTTTTACGAGCAGTACTTC
TRBV2,.,.,TRBJ1-2,CASSERAEFNGYTF,TGTGCCAGCAGTGAAAGGGCAGAGTTTAATGGCTACACCTTC
TRBV10-1,TRBD2,once,TRBJ2-1,CASRRTSGTHNEQFF,TGCGCCAGCAGGCGGACTAGCGGGACACATAATGAGCAGTTCTTC
TRBV28,.,.,TRBJ1-6,CASSPRQLPNSPLHF,TGTGCCAGCAGTCCCCGACAGCTACCCAATTCACCCCTCCACTTT
TRBV7-2,.,.,TRBJ2-5,CASIPGWLLCQETQYF,TGTGCCAGCATTCCCGGCTGGCTACTGTGTCAAGAGACCCAGTACTTC